Following are 10 T cell receptor beta chains from one sample sequenced in a study of blood T cell repertoires in COVID-19 (dated by TCRdb to the early 2020s). The library was built by means of the immunoSEQ multiplex PCR assay. Here the immuneACCESS table is served through TCRdb, limited to in-frame sequences with V and J called. Missing clones are a known gap in these copies; in checked studies unresolved V genes cover under half, and the rest lacks a known reason. This sample has 180,000 or so clones in its table, and about 88% of those were observed once. The top ten hold 2.5% to 3.5% of the sample. The sequencing input was peripheral blood. Source of these receptors: a woman under 40 with active or convalescent COVID-19.

The chain has TRBV6-2 or TRBV6-3 and TRBJ2-2; D may be TRBD2 (6 bases). The CDR3 spans 15 residues. Between the trimmed V and J ends, which lost 2 bases and 2 bases, there was a span of 9 bases. Looked up from germline, CDR1 is MNHEY and CDR2 is SVGEGT. The chain's CDR3 is CASSYGGSNTGELFF. The CDR3 bases are TGTGCCAGCAGTTACGGAGGGAGCAACACCGGGGAGCTGTTTTTT.

The chain links TRBV7-2 to TRBJ1-2, with 7 positions matching TRBD1. CDR1 SGHTA and CDR2 FQGNSA come from the germline V gene. This CDR3 contains 13 residues. The V segment lost 3 bases and the J segment 4 bases; nucleotides outside the gene matches: 2. The CDR3 region is CASSLRQGYGYTF. CDR3 nucleotides: TGTGCCAGCAGCTTGCGACAGGGCTATGGCTACACCTTC.

This clone was observed a single time. The J gene is TRBJ2-3, the V gene TRBV5-4, with a possible D match to TRBD1 (6 bases). V was clipped by 4 bases and J by 2 bases, with 14 bases between them. CDR3 length: 15 residues. Germline V CDR1 and CDR2: SGHNT, YYREEE (reference sequence). The CDR3 region has the DNA TGTGCCAGCAGCCAGGGGCCAACCCTCACAGATACGCAGTATTTT. It yields the protein CASSQGPTLTDTQYF. Full variable domain (remainder filled in from reference TRBV5-4 and TRBJ2-3): ETGVTQSPTHLIKTRGQQVTLRCSSQSGHNTVSWYQQALGQGPQFIFQYYREEENGRGNFPPRFSGLQFPNYSSELNVNALELDDSALYLCASSQGPTLTDTQYFGPGTRLTVL.

The genes are TRBV5-4 and TRBJ2-1, with 9 bases fitting TRBD1. This CDR3 has 15 residues. The ends lost 3 bases at V and 3 bases at J; junction bases unmatched: 4. CDR1 SGHNT and CDR2 YYREEE come from the germline V gene (reference sequence). The chain's CDR3 is CASSSPGQGYNEQFF. The CDR3 coding sequence is TGTGCCAGCAGCTCTCCGGGACAGGGCTACAATGAGCAGTTCTTC.

V is TRBV27 and J is TRBJ2-7; 7 nucleotides align to TRBD2. The germline CDR1 and CDR2 sequences are MNHEY and SMNVEV (reference sequence). The J segment lost 4 bases and the V segment lost 2 bases, leaving 5 bases of the junction unmatched. The CDR3 length is 14 residues. The CDR3 nucleotides read TGTGCCAGCAGTTTAGTGGGGAGGGATTACGAGCAGTACTTC. It specifies CASSLVGRDYEQYF.

In nucleotides, the CDR3 is TGTGCCAGCAGTTACTCTTACCAGGGGGCAACTGAAGCTTTCTTT. This encodes CASSYSYQGATEAFF. The chain couples TRBV6-5 to TRBJ1-1; TRBD1 matches at 8 bases. This CDR3 region has 15 residues. Germline V lookup: CDR1 MNHEY, CDR2 SVGAGI. J lost 5 bases, V lost 0 bases, and 5 bases had no gene match.

This rearrangement joins TRBV7-9 to TRBJ1-6, with D possibly being TRBD1 (5 bases). V dropped 0 bases and J dropped 6 bases, with 9 bases sitting between them. The V gene's germline CDR1 is SEHNR and CDR2 FQNEAQ (reference sequence). The CDR3 loop spans 15 amino acids. This CDR3 is CASSLAGEFNSPLHF. The CDR3 nucleotides read TGTGCCAGCAGCTTAGCAGGGGAATTTAATTCACCCCTCCACTTT.

V and J are TRBV5-1 and TRBJ2-7; D not resolved. CDR1 and CDR2 from the germline V gene are SGHRS and YFSETQ. This CDR3 has 15 amino acids. The V end was cut by 5 bases, the J end by 5 bases, with 20 bases between. CDR3 loop: CASSLLVPDKNEQYF. Here the CDR3 DNA reads TGCGCCAGCAGTTTGCTAGTACCCGATAAAAACGAGCAGTACTTC.

This chain connects TRBV5-6 to TRBJ1-1, with a tentative D call TRBD1 (6 bases). V was shortened by 4 bases and J by 2 bases, with 18 bases between the two germline ends. Germline V lookup: CDR1 SGHDT, CDR2 YYEEEE. CDR3 size: 16 residues. CDR3 in DNA: TGTGCCAGCAGCGGGACAACCCTTTCTTACAACACTGAAGCTTTCTTT. This sequence encodes CASSGTTLSYNTEAFF. The whole variable domain, remainder taken from reference TRBV5-6 and TRBJ1-1, is DAGVTQSPTHLIKTRGQQVTLRCSPKSGHDTVSWYQQALGQGPQFIFQYYEEEERQRGNFPDRFSGHQFPNYSSELNVNALLLGDSALYLCASSGTTLSYNTEAFFGQGTRLTVV.

The V gene is TRBV19, the J gene TRBJ1-1; the match to TRBD1 covers 7 bases. The CDR3 is made up of 14 amino acids. Germline V CDR1 and CDR2: LNHDA, SQIVND (reference sequence). V shed 7 bases, J shed 3 bases, and the junction held 8 bases outside the gene matches. The DNA of the CDR3 is TGTGCCAGTACCACCCGGACAGGCGACACTGAAGCTTTCTTT. Residues: CASTTRTGDTEAFF.